Given below is one TCR beta chain in context. This entry belongs to a study of T cell responses to AZD1222 COVID-19 vaccine. Per the germline V gene, CDR1 is MGHRA and CDR2 is YSYEKL. The CDR3 totals 14 residues. The germline V and J ends were trimmed by 3 bases and 1 base, with 9 bases remaining between them. Using immunoSEQ multiplex PCR, the repertoire was profiled, and TCRdb retains in-frame clones only, with some absent. Of about 91,000 clones detected, about 94% appear once; the ten largest clones hold 3.1%. Sequencing was performed on peripheral blood, taken 28 days after the second AZD1222 dose. The V call is TRBV4-1, the J call TRBJ1-1; D gene ambiguous. This clonotype was sampled from an adult who received the AZD1222 COVID-19 vaccine. CDR3: CASSHPPKNTEAFF. In DNA form, the CDR3 reads TGCGCCAGCAGCCACCCTCCCAAGAACACTGAAGCTTTCTTT.